What follows describes a single T cell receptor beta chain. Its specificity is not known. The data belong to a study of T-cell memory formation after mild COVID-19. Study background: Clustering of TCRs was largely donor specific. Study-wide results and caveats: Still unconfirmed is whether the second-wave clones peaking on day 37 recognized SARS-CoV-2.

It was 5'RACE with constant-segment primers that produced the TCR alpha and TCR beta cDNA libraries, which carried sample barcodes and UMIs. TCRdb analysed the 5' RACE reads with MiXCR anew, one entry per CDR3 protein. Found here are some 300,000 distinct CDR3 sequences, 20% to 25% of them singletons; the top ten hold around 20%. Trimming removed 1 base from V and 0 bases from J, with 13 bases in between. This CDR3 has 17 residues. Germline CDR1 and CDR2: DFQATT and SNEGSKA (reference sequence). The receptor was derived from a man younger than 35 who had mild COVID-19 (a few samples of this study predate the infection). Cell type and time point are not known. The rearrangement joins TRBV20-1 to TRBJ1-6, with D possibly matching TRBD1 (6 bases). Sequencing input: PBMCs or a T cell subset sorted from them (not recorded which). CDR3: CSARAPSRGSYNSPLHF. DNA for the CDR3: TGCAGTGCTAGAGCACCCTCCAGGGGCTCCTATAATTCACCCCTCCACTTT.